Listed below are T cell receptor beta chains from one sample, sequenced in a study of vaccination effects on CD4 cells after COVID-19. Sequenced by immunoSEQ multiplex PCR; TCRdb stores in-frame clones only, minus some. The sample holds tens of thousands of clones, around 85% seen once. These TCRs' antigens remain unknown. Source: CD4+ T cells from PBMCs cultured without peptide, taken after COVID-19 vaccination. These receptors were collected from a human donor who received a COVID-19 vaccine. The CDR3 runs from the conserved cysteine through the conserved F or W. D genes are given only for firm matches. Size tells how often a clone was seen (once, few, many) or the class of an expanded clone, and some rows leave it out.

size: .; V: TRBV10-3; D: TRBD1; J: TRBJ2-1; CDR3: CAISFAGQGINEQFF; DNA: TGTGCCATCAGCTTTGCGGGACAGGGGATCAATGAGCAGTTCTTC
size: .; V: TRBV11-2; D: .; J: TRBJ1-5; CDR3: CASSGDPNQPQHF; DNA: TGTGCCAGCAGCGGGGATCCCAATCAGCCCCAGCATTTT
size: once; V: TRBV12-5; D: .; J: TRBJ2-6; CDR3: CASDRSGANVLTF; DNA: TGTGCTAGTGACCGATCTGGGGCCAACGTCCTGACTTTC
size: .; V: TRBV11-2; D: .; J: TRBJ1-2; CDR3: CASHPSGGGANYGYTF; DNA: TGTGCCAGCCATCCATCGGGAGGGGGAGCTAACTATGGCTACACCTTC
size: .; V: TRBV30; D: TRBD1; J: TRBJ1-6; CDR3: CALDRANSPLHF; DNA: TGTGCTTTGGACAGGGCCAATTCACCCCTCCACTTT
size: .; V: TRBV7-2; D: .; J: TRBJ1-5; CDR3: CASSRQGNQPQHF; DNA: TGTGCCAGCAGCCGCCAGGGGAATCAGCCCCAGCATTTT
size: .; V: TRBV28; D: .; J: TRBJ2-3; CDR3: CASSSTLLNTQYF; DNA: TGTGCCAGCAGCTCGACGCTTCTGAATACGCAGTATTTT
size: .; V: TRBV6-6; D: .; J: TRBJ1-1; CDR3: CASSPPRGPGTEAFF; DNA: TGTGCCAGCAGCCCACCCAGGGGACCGGGCACTGAAGCTTTCTTT
size: once; V: TRBV27; D: .; J: TRBJ1-2; CDR3: CASSRGQSANYGYTF; DNA: TGTGCCAGCAGCCGTGGACAGTCCGCTAACTATGGCTACACCTTC
size: few; V: TRBV18; D: .; J: TRBJ1-2; CDR3: CASSPPQGISWGYTF; DNA: TGTGCCAGCTCACCCCCTCAGGGGATCTCCTGGGGCTACACCTTC
size: .; V: TRBV5-1; D: .; J: TRBJ1-5; CDR3: CASSLGVDQPQHF; DNA: TGCGCCAGCAGCTTGGGAGTGGACCAGCCCCAGCATTTT
size: .; V: TRBV7-8; D: .; J: TRBJ1-2; CDR3: CASSLSRDGYGYTF; DNA: TGTGCCAGCAGCTTATCCAGGGACGGCTATGGCTACACCTTC
size: .; V: TRBV7-2; D: TRBD1; J: TRBJ2-5; CDR3: CASSFPDRGETQYF; DNA: TGTGCCAGCAGCTTCCCAGACAGGGGAGAGACCCAGTACTTC
size: .; V: TRBV6-1; D: .; J: TRBJ2-1; CDR3: CASSEHRDGGQFF; DNA: TGTGCCAGCAGTGAACACAGGGATGGAGGGCAGTTCTTC
size: medium-sized; V: TRBV6-6; D: .; J: TRBJ1-1; CDR3: CASSLANTEAFF; DNA: TGTGCCAGCAGCTTAGCGAACACTGAAGCTTTCTTT
size: .; V: TRBV4-3; D: .; J: TRBJ2-1; CDR3: CASSQDVRGGPSYNEQFF; DNA: TGCGCCAGCAGCCAGGACGTCCGTGGGGGGCCATCCTACAATGAGCAGTTCTTC
size: .; V: TRBV7-3; D: .; J: TRBJ2-3; CDR3: CASSMGRNTDTQYF; DNA: TGTGCCAGCAGCATGGGGCGGAACACAGATACGCAGTATTTT
size: .; V: TRBV6-5; D: TRBD1; J: TRBJ1-2; CDR3: CASSNGQVLNGYTF; DNA: TGTGCCAGCAGTAACGGACAGGTGCTCAATGGCTACACCTTC
size: few; V: TRBV5-1; D: .; J: TRBJ1-2; CDR3: CASSASKDWGYTF; DNA: TGCGCCAGCAGCGCATCGAAGGATTGGGGCTACACCTTC
size: .; V: TRBV6-1; D: TRBD1; J: TRBJ2-5; CDR3: CASSENPGTGVETQYF; DNA: TGTGCCAGCAGTGAAAATCCAGGGACAGGGGTAGAGACCCAGTACTTC
size: .; V: TRBV10-3; D: .; J: TRBJ1-4; CDR3: CAISESSTGFNEKLFF; DNA: TGTGCCATCAGTGAGTCGAGTACAGGCTTTAATGAAAAACTGTTTTTT
size: .; V: TRBV10-3; D: .; J: TRBJ1-2; CDR3: CAIRDSDNYGYTF; DNA: TGTGCCATCAGGGACAGTGATAACTATGGCTACACCTTC
size: .; V: TRBV19; D: .; J: TRBJ1-5; CDR3: CASSIQQGNSNQPQHF; DNA: TGTGCCAGTAGTATCCAACAGGGAAATAGCAATCAGCCCCAGCATTTT
size: .; V: TRBV5-1; D: .; J: TRBJ2-3; CDR3: CASSSVGETLSRNTQYF; DNA: TGCGCCAGCAGCTCGGTAGGCGAGACCCTTTCACGAAATACGCAGTATTTT
size: .; V: TRBV19; D: .; J: TRBJ2-6; CDR3: CASSIDHGASGANVLTF; DNA: TGTGCCAGTAGTATAGATCATGGGGCATCTGGGGCCAACGTCCTGACTTTC
size: once; V: TRBV3-1/TRBV3-2; D: TRBD2; J: TRBJ2-3; CDR3: CASSHPGGLDTQYF; DNA: TGTGCCAGCAGCCACCCGGGGGGTCTTGATACGCAGTATTTT
size: .; V: TRBV19; D: TRBD1; J: TRBJ1-2; CDR3: CATAWTGHYGYTF; DNA: TGTGCCACCGCCTGGACAGGCCACTATGGCTACACCTTC